This TCR beta chain was found in a study of blood T cell repertoires in COVID-19. Study-level information: Some COVID-19 samples were acute and others convalescent; all came from the United States, Italy and Spain. The analysed material was cDNA or gDNA that came from T cells, B-cell-depleted T cells, or PBMCs.

The CDR3 has 15 amino acids. Germline V gene lookup returns CDR1 KGHDR and CDR2 SFDVKD. V lost 7 bases and J lost 4, with 18 bases in between. Original data processing: Cell counts per sample came from amplifying reference gene primers. The method was immunoSEQ multiplex PCR; TCRdb's version includes in-frame clones alone and lacks a portion of them. That table gives V, J and clone size, and the DNA gave D and trimming. The sample yields about 130,000 clones, around 80% seen once. This TCR came from a man aged 60 to 69 who had recovered from COVID-19. The chain uses TRBV24-1 and TRBJ1-2; tentative D call: TRBD1 (5 bases). Sequencing was done on a sample of peripheral blood. CDR3 nucleotide sequence: TGTGCCACCAGCCACCGGCAGGGTGGCGGCTATGGCTACACCTTC. This sequence encodes CATSHRQGGGYGYTF.